This record looks at one T cell receptor (beta chain) sequence and its context. The CDR3 loop spans 15 amino acids. Looked up from germline, CDR1 is SGHTS and CDR2 is YDEGEE. V lost 6 bases to trimming and J lost 9 bases; unmatched junction nucleotides: 13. The sample belongs to a study of blood T cell repertoires in COVID-19. The protocol was immunoSEQ multiplex PCR, while the TCRdb copy is restricted to in-frame clones and leaves out a portion. The data contain 200,000 to 300,000 clones, about 90% of them singletons. The TCR originated in a woman in her thirties or forties with acute or convalescent COVID-19. The chain is built from TRBV5-8 and TRBJ2-1, with TRBD1 matching over 9 bases. Sequencing used peripheral blood. CDR3 coding DNA: TGTGCCAGCACCACCGGGACAGGGTACTCTGGTGAGCAGTTCTTC. Protein: CASTTGTGYSGEQFF.